One sample yielded the 9 T cell receptor beta chains listed below, sequenced in a study of T-cell reconstitution after alpha-beta-depleted transplantation in children (dated by TCRdb to about 2016). Library construction relied on PCR. TCRdb names Illumina HiSeq 2500 as the instrument used. TCR library preparation used molecular barcoding, with unique molecular identifiers applied to normalize quantification of the TCRbeta repertoire. TCRdb trimmed public reads at Q25 via fastp, called clones via MiXCR and kept in-frame beta chains. Entries are consolidated by CDR3 protein sequence, retaining the most common genes and DNA. A total of about a million distinct CDR3 sequences appear in this sample, 25% to 30% of them only once. The ten largest clonotypes hold roughly 30% of the sample. Interpreted using the paper, the treatment or condition label stands for: allogeneic hematopoietic cell transplantation with graft depleted of TCRalphabeta T cells and CD19 B cells.

This specimen consisted of PBMCs, mostly from graft donor cells, obtained 360 days after TCRalphabeta/CD19-depleted stem cell transplant. These receptors all stem from a boy in the first two years of life who had a stem cell transplant for SCID, so the T cells may come from the graft donor.

The chain uses TRBV11-1 and TRBJ2-7; D gene ambiguous. With 3 bases removed from V and 2 bases from J, the gap between germline ends came to 11 bases. Looked up from germline, CDR1 is SGHAT and CDR2 is FQDESV (reference sequence). This CDR3 has 14 amino acids. CDR3 coding DNA: TGTGCCAGCAGCTTCGCGGCAGGCCCCTACGAGCAGTACTTC. Residues: CASSFAAGPYEQYF.

The table lists this clonotype with a few counts. The chain uses TRBV4-3 and TRBJ2-5; D could derive from TRBD1 or TRBD2 (5 bases each). This CDR3 contains 15 residues. CDR1 and CDR2 (germline): LGHNA, YSLEER. With 0 bases removed from V and 2 bases from J, the gap between germline ends came to 10 bases. The DNA for the CDR3 is TGCGCCAGCAGCCAAGAGGGACGGGCGCAAGAGACCCAGTACTTC. Translated: CASSQEGRAQETQYF.

CDR3 residues: CASSLEWASRTDTQYF. The DNA for the CDR3 is TGTGCCAGCAGCTTAGAATGGGCTAGCCGCACAGATACGCAGTATTTT. The V and J genes are TRBV7-2 and TRBJ2-3; weak D call: TRBD2 (5 bases). Germline values: CDR1 SGHTA, CDR2 FQGNSA. Trimming stripped 1 base from V and 1 base from J, with 12 bases between. CDR3 length: 16 residues.

The chain employs TRBV10-3 and TRBJ1-3; the match to TRBD1 covers 9 bases. CDR1 ENHRY and CDR2 SYGVKD come from the germline V gene. The V and J ends lost 0 bases and 5 bases, in that order; junction bases with no gene match: 11. There are 18 residues in the CDR3. CDR3 loop: CAISESQPQGAARNTIYF. CDR3 DNA sequence: TGTGCCATCAGTGAGTCGCAACCACAGGGGGCTGCGAGAAACACCATATATTTT.

The rearrangement links TRBV29-1 to TRBJ1-4, with D perhaps TRBD1 (6 bases). The germline V gene has CDR1 SQVTM and CDR2 ANQGSEA. The CDR3 consists of 14 residues. V was cut by 3 bases and J by 8 bases, with 16 bases left in between. CDR3 amino acids: CSVDPTGYGEKLFF. The CDR3 DNA is TGCAGCGTTGACCCCACAGGGTATGGGGAAAAACTGTTTTTT.

The chain employs TRBV6-6 and TRBJ2-2, with no clear D. The germline V gene encodes CDR1 MNHNY and CDR2 SVGAGI (reference sequence). V was shortened by 0 bases and J by 7 bases, with 6 bases between the two germline ends. The CDR3 is made up of 13 amino acids. CDR3 amino acids: CASSYSTVGELFF. In DNA, the CDR3 is TGTGCCAGCAGTTACTCGACGGTCGGGGAGCTGTTTTTT.

This clonotype was picked up a small number of times. The germline gene is not matched at one end of the junction; a read error may be the cause. V usage is TRBV20-1 and J usage is TRBJ2-5; TRBD2 matches at 12 bases. Per germline, CDR1 DFQATT and CDR2 SNEGSKA (reference sequence). This CDR3 is 15 amino acids long. The CDR3: CSARELAGGQQTQYF. The CDR3 DNA sequence: TGCAGTGCTAGAGAACTAGCGGGGGGCCAACAGACCCAGTACTTC.

The chain recombines TRBV27 with TRBJ2-1; 12 nucleotides agree with TRBD1. The germline V gene encodes CDR1 MNHEY and CDR2 SMNVEV (reference sequence). Unmatched junction bases numbered 5, after V lost 2 bases and J lost 3 bases. The CDR3 runs to 17 residues. CDR3 DNA: TGTGCCAGCAGTTTACCCGGGGACAGGGGGCACTACAATGAGCAGTTCTTC. This sequence encodes CASSLPGDRGHYNEQFF.

The chain couples TRBV2 to TRBJ2-1; TRBD2 agrees at 8 bases. Trimming cost V 4 bases and J 8 bases; bases outside gene matches: 7. CDR1 and CDR2 from the germline V gene are SNHLY and FYNNEI. This CDR3 region has 14 residues. The CDR3 sequence is CASSVRRGEYEQFF. In DNA, the CDR3 is TGTGCCAGCAGTGTGCGGCGGGGGGAGTATGAGCAGTTCTTC.